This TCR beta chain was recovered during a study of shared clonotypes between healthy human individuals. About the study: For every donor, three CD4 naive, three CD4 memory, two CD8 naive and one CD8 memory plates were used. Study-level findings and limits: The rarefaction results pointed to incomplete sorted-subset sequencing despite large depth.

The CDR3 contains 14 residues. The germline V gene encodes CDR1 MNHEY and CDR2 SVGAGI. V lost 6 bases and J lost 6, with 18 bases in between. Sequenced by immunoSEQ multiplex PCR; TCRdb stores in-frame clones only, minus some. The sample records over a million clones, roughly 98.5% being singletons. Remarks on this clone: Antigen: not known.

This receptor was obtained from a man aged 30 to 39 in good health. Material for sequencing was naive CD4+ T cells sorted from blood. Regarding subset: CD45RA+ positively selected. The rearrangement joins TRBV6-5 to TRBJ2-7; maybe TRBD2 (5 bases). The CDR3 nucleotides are TGTGCCAGCAGCCCCACGGGGAGCTCTGGCGAGCAGTACTTC. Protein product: CASSPTGSSGEQYF.